This T cell receptor (beta chain) derives from a study of blood T cells in healthy people across ages. Study-level points and caveats: Long-lived donors had more naive CD4+ cells and higher diversity than aged donors. Higher naive T cell percentage went strongly together with higher TCR beta diversity.

Note on this clonotype: Its antigen is not identified.

The germline V gene encodes CDR1 KGHSH and CDR2 LQKENI. The CDR3 runs 16 residues. Trimming pared 1 base from V and 0 bases from J, leaving 9 bases between. RNA extraction gave at least 6 micrograms of total RNA per sample. The use of a sample-barcoded 5' primer and a J-beta primer mix characterized a second PCR of about 6 to 12 cycles. TCRdb re-called the 5' RACE reads with MiXCR, one entry per CDR3 protein. The sample has fewer than 2,000,000 distinct CDR3 sequences; 34% are singletons. This receptor was obtained from a young woman in good health. The sample consisted of blood. This chain connects TRBV18 to TRBJ2-2; D uncertain. CDR3 loop: CASSPRRPPNTGELFF. The CDR3 DNA reads TGTGCCAGCTCACCACGAAGACCGCCGAACACCGGGGAGCTGTTTTTT.